The present TCR beta chain was sequenced within a study of T cell responses to AZD1222 COVID-19 vaccine. Whole-study results and caveats: Clonal diversity was possibly underestimated, and white British individuals and females predominated among donors.

In germline, CDR1 is MNHEY, CDR2 SVGEGT. V was pared by 6 bases and J by 1 base, with 9 bases of the junction left unmatched. The CDR3 is made up of 16 amino acids. Repertoires were generated with immunoSEQ multiplex PCR, while TCRdb's copy carries only in-frame clones and drops some. This sample yields 69,000 or so clones, of which roughly 87% are seen a single time; 1% to 1.5% belongs to the top ten. Details on this clone: Antigen unknown.

Sequenced here: peripheral blood, sampled 28 days after the second AZD1222 dose. The TCR originated in an adult who received the AZD1222 COVID-19 vaccine. The gene calls are TRBV6-2 or TRBV6-3 and TRBJ2-3; 8 bases are shared with TRBD2. DNA of the CDR3: TGTGCCAGCAGCCCTACAGCGGGAGTCGGCACAGATACGCAGTATTTT. Translated: CASSPTAGVGTDTQYF.